The present entry profiles one T cell receptor beta chain with its context. These data come from a study of blood T cell repertoires in COVID-19. V was clipped by 6 bases and J by 4 bases; unmatched bases: 6. This CDR3 has 14 amino acids. Germline CDR1 reads SNHLY; CDR2 reads FYNNEI. Sequencing used immunoSEQ multiplex PCR; TCRdb keeps in-frame clones, though not all of them. The sample has more than 60,000 clones, under 85% seen once. Sequencing was done on a sample of peripheral blood. The sequence came from a man aged 50 to 59 with COVID-19, enrolled during active disease. The chain combines TRBV2 with TRBJ1-2, with 9 bases matching TRBD1. CDR3 nucleotide sequence: TGTGCCAGCAGGGACAGGGGCGGAAGCTATGGCTACACCTTC. It encodes CASRDRGGSYGYTF.